The present T cell receptor (beta chain) was sequenced within a study of T cells in pancreatic ductal adenocarcinoma. TCRdb's table, derived via immunoSEQ multiplex PCR, lists solely in-frame clones and lacks some. The sample includes over 85,000 clones, about 96% of them seen just once. Selected pancreatic ductal adenocarcinoma patients had undergone surgery without neoadjuvant therapy. V lost 1 base and J lost 9, with 4 bases in between. The CDR3 consists of 11 residues. CDR1 and CDR2 (germline): SGHAT, FQNNGV. This clone was detected only once. The antigen is not known. Study-wide findings and caveats: Tumor-versus-blood clonality comparisons may be biased toward lower tumor diversity. Blood clonality (roughly 0.067) did not differ significantly from tumor (approximately 0.12).

This clonotype originated in a human donor with pancreatic ductal adenocarcinoma. The source material was PBMCs. The chain employs TRBV11-2 and TRBJ2-1, with D unresolved. The CDR3 region is CASSLGSEQFF. The CDR3 DNA reads as TGTGCCAGCAGCTTAGGTAGTGAGCAGTTCTTC.